This entry lists 9 T cell receptor beta chains sequenced from one sample in a study of T-cell reconstitution after alpha-beta-depleted transplantation in children. Unique molecular identifiers were built into the TCRbeta library. TCRdb redid the calling of the PCR reads with MiXCR, one entry per CDR3 protein. Of 150,000 to 200,000 distinct CDR3 sequences listed, approximately 6.6% were seen once; the top ten hold roughly 3%. The material sequenced was PBMCs from the stem cell graft donor, taken from the stem cell graft. The receptors come from a human donor who donated a stem cell graft to a child with Wiskott-Aldrich syndrome.

This clonotype was observed many times. V gene TRBV20-1 combines with J gene TRBJ1-5, with D maybe TRBD1 (5 bases). CDR3 length: 14 residues. CDR1 DFQATT and CDR2 SNEGSKA come from the germline V gene (reference sequence). The ends were cut back, 3 bases at V and 6 bases at J, with 15 bases in the middle. Here the CDR3 reads CSASRGDSAQPQHF. CDR3 DNA sequence: TGCAGTGCTAGTCGGGGGGATTCGGCTCAGCCCCAGCATTTT.

This clonotype occurred a few times. The chain carries TRBV7-2 and TRBJ2-1, with TRBD1 matching 12 bases. From germline, CDR1 is SGHTA and CDR2 FQGNSA. This CDR3 contains 16 residues. Trimming took 7 bases from V and 7 from J; bases not matched to a gene: 11. Here the CDR3 reads CASTPGGTGGRNEQFF. DNA of the CDR3: TGTGCCAGCACCCCAGGGGGGACAGGGGGCCGGAATGAGCAGTTCTTC.

This sequence joins TRBV5-1 and TRBJ1-6; D possibly corresponds to TRBD1 (5 bases). Germline CDR1 is SGHRS and CDR2 is YFSETQ. The length of the CDR3 is 13 residues. V was shortened by 3 bases and J by 9 bases, with 10 bases between the two germline ends. CDR3: CASSWGGGSPLHF. In DNA form, the CDR3 reads TGCGCCAGCAGCTGGGGCGGGGGTTCACCCCTCCACTTT.

V usage is TRBV2 and J usage is TRBJ1-5, with no clear D. Germline V gene sequence: CDR1 SNHLY, CDR2 FYNNEI. The CDR3 consists of 15 residues. V dropped 6 bases and J dropped 1 base, with 13 bases sitting between them. CDR3: CASSLGGQSNQPQHF. The DNA for the CDR3 is TGTGCCAGCAGCCTGGGAGGGCAGAGCAATCAGCCCCAGCATTTT.

The chain has TRBV30 and TRBJ2-3; the D is unclear. CDR1 and CDR2 (germline): GTSNPN, SVGIG (reference sequence). The V end lost 3 bases, the J end lost 6 bases, and 10 bases lay between the germline ends. The CDR3 consists of 12 residues. This CDR3 reads CAWSSPRDTQYF. The CDR3 DNA follows: TGTGCCTGGAGCTCCCCGAGGGATACGCAGTATTTT.

CDR3 in amino acids: CASSPPGTGYEQYF. In DNA, the CDR3 is TGTGCCAGCAGCCCCCCCGGGACAGGCTACGAGCAGTACTTC. This sequence joins TRBV6-2 or TRBV6-3 and TRBJ2-7, with 8 positions matching TRBD1. The CDR3 runs to 14 residues. Per germline, CDR1 MNHEY and CDR2 SVGEGT. The V gene end was trimmed by 6 bases and the J gene end by 3 bases; junction bases not matched to a gene: 7.

Worth noting for this clonotype: This could be a read error, since a much larger clone is one nucleotide away. Because the CDR3 is missing its conserved closing phenylalanine or tryptophan, this is likely a read error. The chain is built from TRBV25-1 and TRBJ2-7; D not resolved. The CDR3 length is 12 residues. Germline V CDR1 and CDR2: MGHDK, SYGVNS. Trimming took 1 base from V and 5 from J, leaving 6 bases between them. DNA for the CDR3: TGTGCCAGCAGTGAATTTGGAAACGAGCAGTACTAC. Its protein is CASSEFGNEQYY.

This clonotype was detected many times. The chain has TRBV12-3 or TRBV12-4 and TRBJ2-3; D is tentatively TRBD1 or TRBD2 (5 bases each). This CDR3 spans 15 amino acids. V lost 2 bases, J lost 3 bases, and 12 bases lay in between. The CDR3 region is CASSLSGRETDTQYF. CDR3 bases: TGTGCCAGCAGTTTAAGCGGCAGGGAAACAGATACGCAGTATTTT.

This clonotype was seen a handful of times. V is TRBV5-1 and J is TRBJ2-7; either TRBD1 or TRBD2 may supply D (5 bases each). The CDR3 has 13 amino acids. The germline V and J ends were trimmed by 3 bases and 5 bases, with 12 bases remaining between them. Germline values: CDR1 SGHRS, CDR2 YFSETQ. CDR3 nucleotides: TGCGCCAGCAGCTCCGCTGGGGGACACGAGCAGTACTTC. This encodes CASSSAGGHEQYF.